These 21 T cell receptor beta chains share one sample of origin, sequenced in a study of blood T cell repertoires in COVID-19. This table comes from immunoSEQ multiplex PCR, and its TCRdb copy is limited to in-frame clones, with some not included. The table includes roughly 330,000 clones, about 89% detected once. Specimen: PBMCs or T cells enriched from blood (not recorded which). These receptors all stem from a woman in her 30s who had recovered from COVID-19.

This chain uses TRBV6-5 with TRBJ1-1; no clear D gene. Trimming took 5 bases from V and 0 from J, leaving 10 bases between them. The CDR3 runs to 14 residues. Germline V lookup: CDR1 MNHEY, CDR2 SVGAGI. This CDR3 is CASSTRGLNTEAFF. The CDR3 DNA follows: TGTGCCAGCAGTACGAGAGGATTGAACACTGAAGCTTTCTTT.

V is TRBV12-3 or TRBV12-4 and J is TRBJ1-2; TRBD1 matches 8 bases. CDR3 length equals 13 residues. J lost 0 bases, V lost 7 bases, and 1 base had no gene match. The CDR3 nucleotides read TGTGCCAGCAAACAGGGGGCTAACTATGGCTACACCTTC. It translates to CASKQGANYGYTF.

Only one count was recorded for this clone. The genes are TRBV9 and TRBJ1-2, with D unresolved. The CDR3 consists of 13 residues. CDR1 SGDLS and CDR2 YYNGEE come from the germline V gene. Trimming shortened V by 3 bases and J by 7 bases, and 13 bases separated the two germline ends. CDR3 protein: CASSGRPEGGYTF. The CDR3 nucleotides read TGTGCCAGCAGCGGGCGGCCAGAGGGTGGCTACACCTTC. Using reference TRBV9 and TRBJ1-2 for the parts outside the CDR3, the full variable domain is DSGVTQTPKHLITATGQRVTLRCSPRSGDLSVYWYQQSLDQGLQFLIQYYNGEERAKGNILERFSAQQFPDLHSELNLSSLELGDSALYFCASSGRPEGGYTFGSGTRLTVV.

V usage is TRBV28 and J usage is TRBJ2-6, with unresolved D. With 1 base removed from V and 4 bases from J, the gap between germline ends came to 8 bases. This CDR3 region has 15 residues. Germline V lookup: CDR1 MDHEN, CDR2 SYDVKM. CDR3 in DNA: TGTGCCAGCAGTTTATATAGTCCCGGGGCCAACGTCCTGACTTTC. The encoded protein is CASSLYSPGANVLTF.

CDR3 coding DNA: TGTGCCAGCAGCTTAGTCGGGGGGAACACTGAAGCTTTCTTT. As protein: CASSLVGGNTEAFF. V is TRBV7-8 and J is TRBJ1-1, with D possibly TRBD1 on 5 matching bases. CDR3 length equals 14 residues. In germline, CDR1 is SGHVS, CDR2 FQNEAQ. The V end lost 1 base, the J end lost 1 base, and 7 bases lay between the germline ends.

The chain is built from TRBV10-3 and TRBJ2-1, with TRBD1 as a possible D gene (6 bases). The V and J ends lost 0 bases and 2 bases respectively, with 8 bases between them. Germline V lookup: CDR1 ENHRY, CDR2 SYGVKD. The CDR3 spans 15 residues. For the CDR3, the DNA is TGTGCCATCAGTGAGTCAACAGGGCCCTACAATGAGCAGTTCTTC. Amino acids: CAISESTGPYNEQFF.

The V gene is TRBV4-1, the J gene TRBJ2-1; D remains unclear. Trimming removed 3 bases at V and 5 bases at J, with 14 bases between. Germline V gene data show CDR1 as MGHRA and CDR2 as YSYEKL. The CDR3 is 15 residues long. CDR3 region: CASSQVRVYNNEQFF. The CDR3 coding sequence is TGCGCCAGCAGCCAGGTACGGGTGTACAACAATGAGCAGTTCTTC.

The chain recombines TRBV5-1 with TRBJ1-2, with D perhaps TRBD1 (5 bases). The germline CDR1 and CDR2 sequences are SGHRS and YFSETQ. V lost 3 bases and J 6 bases, leaving 12 bases between the germline ends. The CDR3 has 13 amino acids. CDR3 loop: CASSSQGIDGYTF. CDR3 nucleotides: TGCGCCAGCAGCTCCCAGGGTATCGATGGCTACACCTTC.

The genes are TRBV5-1 and TRBJ2-5; 11 bases are a match to TRBD1. Trimming cost V 3 bases and J 5 bases; bases outside gene matches: 9. Germline lookup yields CDR1 SGHRS and CDR2 YFSETQ. The CDR3 has 16 amino acids. The CDR3 DNA reads as TGCGCCAGCAGCTCCCGACCGGGACAGGGGGAGGAGACCCAGTACTTC. This sequence encodes CASSSRPGQGEETQYF.

This sequence joins TRBV6-4 and TRBJ1-3, with 9 positions matching TRBD1. Germline trimming cut 4 bases from V and 0 bases from J; bases unmatched to any gene: 10. The V gene's germline CDR1 is MRHNA and CDR2 SNTAGT. The CDR3 extends over 18 amino acids. CDR3 coding DNA: TGTGCCAGCAGTGCGGCACTGGGACAGGGCCGCTCTGGAAACACCATATATTTT. It codes for CASSAALGQGRSGNTIYF.

The V call is TRBV23-1, the J call TRBJ2-7, with D maybe TRBD2 (6 bases). TRBV23-1 is known as an ORF, though its function is uncertain. The CDR3 spans 19 residues. The V and J ends lost 3 bases and 0 bases respectively, with 24 bases between them. CDR3 amino acids: CASSQGGKDSPPSSYEQYF. DNA of the CDR3: TGCGCCAGCAGTCAGGGAGGAAAGGACTCCCCCCCGTCCTCCTACGAGCAGTACTTC.

The rearrangement links TRBV4-2 to TRBJ2-1; possibly TRBD2 for D (6 bases). This CDR3 is 15 amino acids long. V was pared by 1 base and J by 4 bases, with 11 bases between. Germline V gives CDR1 LGHNA, CDR2 YNFKEQ. The CDR3 DNA is TGTGCCAGCAGCCAAGGAACTAGCAGATACAATGAGCAGTTCTTC. Protein sequence: CASSQGTSRYNEQFF.

The rearrangement joins TRBV6-5 to TRBJ2-7; 10 nucleotides align to TRBD1. CDR3 size: 13 residues. Germline V CDR1 and CDR2: MNHEY, SVGAGI. Trimming cost V 6 bases and J 2 bases; bases outside gene matches: 1. CDR3 amino acids: CASRGQGAYEQYF. Written as DNA, the CDR3 is TGTGCCAGCAGAGGACAGGGGGCCTACGAGCAGTACTTC.

This sequence joins TRBV30 and TRBJ1-2; a weak D match, TRBD1 (6 bases). The CDR3 covers 15 residues. Trimming left V 5 bases short and J 0 bases short, with 16 bases between. Germline lookup yields CDR1 GTSNPN and CDR2 SVGIG (reference sequence). The chain's CDR3 is CAWAQPTGANYGYTF. Here the CDR3 DNA reads TGTGCCTGGGCCCAACCGACAGGCGCTAACTATGGCTACACCTTC.

This chain links TRBV15 with TRBJ2-3; 13 nucleotides agree with TRBD2. V lost 2 bases, J lost 0 bases, and 5 bases stayed unmatched. This CDR3 region has 18 residues. CDR1 and CDR2 (germline): LNHNV, YYDKDF (reference sequence). As DNA, the CDR3 is TGTGCCACCAGCAGACCCGAGACTAGCGGGGGGAGCACAGATACGCAGTATTTT. Residues: CATSRPETSGGSTDTQYF.

This clone was seen just once. The rearrangement links TRBV19 to TRBJ1-3, with D unresolved. The CDR3 covers 14 residues. CDR1 is LNHDA, CDR2 SQIVND, per germline (reference sequence). V lost 6 bases to trimming and J lost 3 bases, with 12 bases between them. Here the CDR3 DNA reads TGTGCCAGTAGAGTGCGAGGGTTTGGAAACACCATATATTTT. This encodes CASRVRGFGNTIYF.

V is TRBV6-5 and J is TRBJ2-3, with TRBD2 identical over 10 bases. The germline V gene has CDR1 MNHEY and CDR2 SVGAGI. The CDR3 consists of 16 residues. The ends lost 0 bases at V and 5 bases at J; junction bases unmatched: 5. DNA for the CDR3: TGTGCCAGCAGTTACTCTCTAGCGGGGGACGTAGATACGCAGTATTTT. Its protein is CASSYSLAGDVDTQYF.

The V gene is TRBV12-3 or TRBV12-4, the J gene TRBJ1-1; perhaps TRBD1 as D (5 bases). The CDR3 contains 13 residues. Trimming took 7 bases from V and 5 from J, leaving 14 bases between them. The CDR3 sequence: CASTYGGSTEAFF. As DNA, the CDR3 is TGTGCCAGCACCTACGGGGGAAGTACTGAAGCTTTCTTT.

The chain is built from TRBV11-2 and TRBJ2-3; D gene uncertain. The V and J ends lost 4 bases and 6 bases respectively, with 5 bases between them. The V gene's germline CDR1 is SGHAT and CDR2 FQNNGV. This CDR3 spans 11 amino acids. Here the CDR3 DNA reads TGTGCCAGCAGCTCCTACGATACGCAGTATTTT. It translates to CASSSYDTQYF.

This chain uses TRBV6-1 with TRBJ2-5, with TRBD2 identical over 7 bases. This CDR3 region has 15 residues. V dropped 0 bases and J dropped 5; count of bases not matched to a gene: 6. Germline-derived CDR1 and CDR2 are MNHNS and SASEGT. CDR3 DNA sequence: TGTGCCAGCAGTGAAGCCGGGGGGTGGGTCGAGACCCAGTACTTC. This encodes CASSEAGGWVETQYF.

In this sample, this clone turned up a few times. The chain carries TRBV5-1 and TRBJ1-1; D is possibly TRBD1 (6 bases). Germline CDR1 SGHRS, CDR2 YFSETQ. The CDR3 is 15 amino acids. V lost 7 bases and J 1 base, leaving 17 bases between the germline ends. CDR3 DNA sequence: TGCGCCAGCGCCCCTCGGGGCAGGGGGAACACTGAAGCTTTCTTT. This codes for CASAPRGRGNTEAFF.